This T cell receptor (beta chain) appears in the sequencing data of a study of cytomegalovirus exposure and HLA in healthy donors. Germline values: CDR1 SGHTA, CDR2 FQGTGA. V was trimmed by 5 bases and J by 5 bases, leaving 12 bases between them. This CDR3 has 13 residues. The approximately 120-subject validation cohort, separate from the approximately 640-subject first cohort, included the donors. In the case of this clone: Its antigen is not known.

Using immunoSEQ multiplex PCR, the repertoire was profiled, and TCRdb retains in-frame clones only, with some absent. The data show about 240,000 clones, just under 90% seen once. General study results and limits: Associated with cytomegalovirus, according to the listing, were approximately 160 TCR beta chains.

The V and J genes are TRBV7-3 and TRBJ1-1, with a tentative D call TRBD1 (6 bases). Source material: PBMCs. This TCR was sampled from a man aged 18 to 30 in good health and CMV-seronegative. The CDR3 DNA reads as TGTGCCAGCAGCAAAACACAGGGTACTGAAGCTTTCTTT. Its protein product is CASSKTQGTEAFF.